The 22 T cell receptor beta chains below all came from one sample that was sequenced in a study of regulatory and conventional T cells in RAG deficiency. Method: immunoSEQ multiplex PCR; TCRdb's copy keeps in-frame clones and lacks some. Among 20,000 to 25,000 clones listed, almost 96% were seen once. Genomic DNA came from blood conventional CD4+ T cells gated CD25-low CD127-high. The sample also formed part of further work on regulatory T cells. This second study notes: Primers: 52 TRBV forward and 13 TRBJ reverse.

Sequenced input: CD25- CD4+ T cells sorted from blood. These receptor sequences come from a human donor in good health.

This clone showed up just once. The genes are TRBV4-1 and TRBJ2-3, with 11 bases lining up with TRBD2. Per the germline V gene, CDR1 is MGHRA and CDR2 is YSYEKL. V shed 1 base and J 2 bases; nucleotides not matched to a gene: 5. The CDR3 sequence is 17 residues long. This CDR3 reads CASSQGLAGFPTDTQYF. In DNA form, the CDR3 reads TGCGCCAGCAGCCAAGGACTAGCGGGGTTCCCCACAGATACGCAGTATTTT.

A note on this clone: The junction and the germline gene differ at one end; a read error may be behind it. V is TRBV11-2 and J is TRBJ1-1; D unresolved. Per germline, CDR1 SGHAT and CDR2 FQNNGV. There are 13 residues in the CDR3. The CDR3 DNA reads as TGTGCCAGCAGCCTAGACACAAACACTGAAGCTTTCTTT. It codes for CASSLDTNTEAFF.

Turning to this clone: At one end, the junction sequence differs from germline, possibly due to a read error. Other DNA sequences in this sample translate to the same CDR3. This chain joins TRBV28 and TRBJ1-6; a possible D gene is TRBD1 (6 bases). The CDR3 consists of 16 residues. Germline V gene lookup returns CDR1 MDHEN and CDR2 SYDVKM. The CDR3 bases are TGTGCCAGCAGTTTCTCCCACAGGGTTCAGAATTCCCCCCTCCACTTT. The encoded protein is CASSFSHRVQNSPLHF.

This clone was found once. The chain employs TRBV29-1 and TRBJ2-1; possible D gene TRBD2, 6 bases. V was pared by 3 bases and J by 4 bases, with 13 bases between. CDR1 is SQVTM, CDR2 ANQGSEA, per germline. CDR3 length: 14 amino acids. DNA of the CDR3: TGCAGCGTTGACCGGCTAGCGAATTACAATGAGCAGTTCTTC. This encodes CSVDRLANYNEQFF.

The chain employs TRBV27 and TRBJ2-7; TRBD2 is a possible D gene (5 bases). Germline V gene sequence: CDR1 MNHEY, CDR2 SMNVEV (reference sequence). This CDR3 contains 11 residues. Trimming stripped 3 bases from V and 9 bases from J, with 9 bases between. The CDR3: CASSLEGRQYF. The CDR3 DNA follows: TGTGCCAGCAGTTTGGAAGGGAGGCAGTACTTC.

This chain joins TRBV19 and TRBJ1-1; D is undetermined. The CDR3 is made up of 14 amino acids. Between the trimmed V and J ends, which lost 3 bases and 5 bases, there was a span of 13 bases. From germline, CDR1 is LNHDA and CDR2 SQIVND (reference sequence). CDR3 sequence reads: CASSIGGLGTEAFF. In nucleotides, the CDR3 is TGTGCCAGTAGTATCGGAGGGTTAGGTACTGAAGCTTTCTTT.

CDR3 in amino acids: CATRGTEAFF. CDR3 coding DNA: TGTGCCACACGGGGCACTGAAGCTTTCTTT. This chain uses TRBV10-3 with TRBJ1-1; D remains unclear. The ends were cut back, 10 bases at V and 4 bases at J, with 7 bases in the middle. The CDR3 is 10 residues long. The germline V gene has CDR1 ENHRY and CDR2 SYGVKD.

This chain uses TRBV18 with TRBJ2-7; 8 bases are shared with TRBD2. Germline assignment: CDR1 KGHSH and CDR2 LQKENI. The ends lost 3 bases at V and 0 bases at J; junction bases unmatched: 4. CDR3 length equals 15 residues. This chain's CDR3 is CASSPVSGGSYEQYF. CDR3 nucleotide sequence: TGTGCCAGCTCACCTGTCAGCGGGGGCTCCTACGAGCAGTACTTC.

The chain combines TRBV28 with TRBJ2-1; 9 bases map to TRBD2. The germline CDR1 and CDR2 sequences are MDHEN and SYDVKM. The ends lost 3 bases at V and 3 bases at J; junction bases unmatched: 6. This CDR3 is 16 amino acids long. Written as DNA, the CDR3 is TGTGCCAGCAGTTTCGGGGGAGCGGGGGGCTACAATGAGCAGTTCTTC. Translating it yields CASSFGGAGGYNEQFF.

This chain joins TRBV2 and TRBJ1-6; 9 bases agree with TRBD1. Germline CDR1 SNHLY, CDR2 FYNNEI. V shed 7 bases, J shed 9 bases, and the junction held 13 bases outside the gene matches. The CDR3 sequence is 16 residues long. The CDR3 nucleotides read TGTGCCAGCATACAAGAGGGGGGACAGGGAGGTTCACCCCTCCACTTT. This encodes CASIQEGGQGGSPLHF.

The genes are TRBV9 and TRBJ1-2; 8 bases are a match to TRBD1. The germline gives CDR1 SGDLS, CDR2 YYNGEE. The CDR3 has 14 residues. V shed 4 bases, J shed 8 bases, and the junction held 10 bases outside the gene matches. The CDR3 DNA reads TGTGCCAGCAGCACAACCGGGACAGGCTTGGGCTACACCTTC. This sequence encodes CASSTTGTGLGYTF.

The V call is TRBV19, the J call TRBJ1-5; 8 nucleotides match TRBD1. V trimming: 9 bases; J trimming: 4 bases; junction bases outside the gene matches: 8. This CDR3 is built from 14 residues. CDR1 is LNHDA and CDR2 is SQIVND in the germline V gene (reference sequence). This chain's CDR3 is CASTRGPTNQPQHF. As DNA, the CDR3 is TGTGCCAGCACCAGGGGGCCGACGAATCAGCCCCAGCATTTT.

This chain links TRBV10-2 with TRBJ2-2; 7 nucleotides line up with TRBD1. The CDR3 totals 17 residues. The germline V gene encodes CDR1 WSHSY and CDR2 SAAADI. V lost 5 bases, J lost 5 bases, and 14 bases stayed unmatched. DNA of the CDR3: TGCGCCAGCAGTAAAGGGACCGGGACAGCGAGTACCGGGGAGCTGTTTTTT. As protein: CASSKGTGTASTGELFF.

V usage is TRBV7-3 and J usage is TRBJ1-4; possibly TRBD1 for D (6 bases). CDR3 length equals 17 residues. Trimming removed 5 bases from V and 0 bases from J, with 16 bases in between. Germline V gene lookup returns CDR1 SGHTA and CDR2 FQGTGA. The CDR3 protein is CASSRTGQRATNEKLFF. CDR3 DNA: TGTGCCAGCAGCCGAACGGGACAAAGAGCAACTAATGAAAAACTGTTTTTT.

The chain uses TRBV10-3 and TRBJ2-1; D perhaps matches TRBD2 (5 bases). V lost 6 bases, J lost 8 bases, and 20 bases lay in between. The V gene's germline CDR1 is ENHRY and CDR2 SYGVKD. The CDR3 is made up of 15 amino acids. DNA for the CDR3: TGTGCCATCAGCCCAACGAGGGAAGCCGTCGATGAGCAGTTCTTC. Its translation: CAISPTREAVDEQFF.

The chain is built from TRBV5-6 and TRBJ1-2, with D perhaps matching TRBD1 (6 bases). There are 15 residues in the CDR3. Germline V gene lookup returns CDR1 SGHDT and CDR2 YYEEEE. The V and J ends lost 5 bases and 8 bases respectively, with 22 bases between them. Here the CDR3 DNA reads TGTGCCAGCAGATCGGGGGGGCAGGGGAGACGGGGCTACACCTTC. It translates to CASRSGGQGRRGYTF.

This chain uses TRBV7-9 with TRBJ1-4; TRBD1 agrees at 10 bases. Germline CDR1 is SEHNR and CDR2 is FQNEAQ (reference sequence). This CDR3 has 14 amino acids. V trimming: 5 bases; J trimming: 7 bases; junction bases outside the gene matches: 4. CDR3 in DNA: TGTGCCAGCAGCCCCTGGACAGGGGGTGAAAAACTGTTTTTT. Residues: CASSPWTGGEKLFF.

The genes are TRBV9 and TRBJ2-1, with 10 bases matching TRBD2. Trimming took 3 bases from V and 7 from J; bases not matched to a gene: 10. This CDR3 is 16 amino acids long. Germline V gene data show CDR1 as SGDLS and CDR2 as YYNGEE. The CDR3 bases are TGTGCCAGCAGCGAGAGCGGGGGGGCATTTCCGAATGAGCAGTTCTTC. Amino acids: CASSESGGAFPNEQFF.

The V call is TRBV30, the J call TRBJ1-6; D is undetermined. This CDR3 is built from 15 residues. Germline CDR1 is GTSNPN and CDR2 is SVGIG (reference sequence). V was cut by 2 bases and J by 0 bases, with 8 bases left in between. CDR3 DNA: TGTGCCTGGAGTTTAGGGAGCTCCTATAATTCACCCCTCCACTTT. Translation: CAWSLGSSYNSPLHF.

This rearrangement joins TRBV6-5 to TRBJ2-1; 11 bases map to TRBD2. The trim removed 6 bases at V and 15 bases at J, leaving 10 bases unmatched. CDR1 is MNHEY and CDR2 is SVGAGI in the germline V gene. This CDR3 is 13 amino acids long. The CDR3 loop is CASSQGLAAPGFF. Written as DNA, the CDR3 is TGTGCCAGCAGCCAGGGACTAGCGGCTCCCGGGTTCTTC.

This clone was counted a few times. This chain connects TRBV5-4 to TRBJ1-1; no clear D gene. The ends were cut back, 1 base at V and 0 bases at J, with 13 bases in the middle. The CDR3 has 16 amino acids. In germline, CDR1 is SGHNT, CDR2 YYREEE (reference sequence). The CDR3 nucleotides are TGTGCCAGCAGCTTGAGTTTGACGGGAATGAACACTGAAGCTTTCTTT. Translation: CASSLSLTGMNTEAFF.

The chain combines TRBV25-1 with TRBJ2-2, with a possible D match to TRBD1 (5 bases). The CDR3 totals 15 residues. Germline CDR1 is MGHDK and CDR2 is SYGVNS. V lost 5 bases to trimming and J lost 0 bases, with 10 bases between them. CDR3 nucleotide sequence: TGTGCCAGCAGTCTTGACAGACCGAACACCGGGGAGCTGTTTTTT. Translating it yields CASSLDRPNTGELFF.